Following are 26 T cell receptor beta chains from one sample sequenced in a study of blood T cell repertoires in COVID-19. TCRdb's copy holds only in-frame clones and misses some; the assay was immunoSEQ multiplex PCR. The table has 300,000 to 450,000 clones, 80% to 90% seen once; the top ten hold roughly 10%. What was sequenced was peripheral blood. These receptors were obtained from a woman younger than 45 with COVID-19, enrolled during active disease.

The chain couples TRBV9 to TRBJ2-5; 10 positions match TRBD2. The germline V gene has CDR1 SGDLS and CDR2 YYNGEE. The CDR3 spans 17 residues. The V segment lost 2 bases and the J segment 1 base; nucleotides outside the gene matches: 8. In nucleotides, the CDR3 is TGTGCCAGCAGCGTGGGACCGGGACTAGCGACCCAAGAGACCCAGTACTTC. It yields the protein CASSVGPGLATQETQYF.

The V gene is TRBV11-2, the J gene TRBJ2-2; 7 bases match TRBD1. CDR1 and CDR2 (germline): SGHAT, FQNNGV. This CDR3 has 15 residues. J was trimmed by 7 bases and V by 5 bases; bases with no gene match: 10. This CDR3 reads CASSVSGGRIGELFF. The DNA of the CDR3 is TGTGCCAGCAGCGTATCAGGGGGTCGGATCGGGGAGCTGTTTTTT.

In DNA, the CDR3 is TGTGCCAGCAGCTTAATTGGCGGGCCTAGCACAGATACGCAGTATTTT. Amino acid sequence: CASSLIGGPSTDTQYF. The chain links TRBV7-2 to TRBJ2-3, with D possibly being TRBD2 (5 bases). V lost 2 bases, J lost 0 bases, and 12 bases lay in between. The V gene's germline CDR1 is SGHTA and CDR2 FQGNSA. The CDR3 covers 16 residues.

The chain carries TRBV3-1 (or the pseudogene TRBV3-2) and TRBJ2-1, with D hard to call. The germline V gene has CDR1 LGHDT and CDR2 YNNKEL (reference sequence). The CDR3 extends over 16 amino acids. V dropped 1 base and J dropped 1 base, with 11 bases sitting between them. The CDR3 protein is CASSQALGGSYNEQFF. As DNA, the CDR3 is TGTGCCAGCAGCCAAGCGTTAGGCGGATCCTACAATGAGCAGTTCTTC.

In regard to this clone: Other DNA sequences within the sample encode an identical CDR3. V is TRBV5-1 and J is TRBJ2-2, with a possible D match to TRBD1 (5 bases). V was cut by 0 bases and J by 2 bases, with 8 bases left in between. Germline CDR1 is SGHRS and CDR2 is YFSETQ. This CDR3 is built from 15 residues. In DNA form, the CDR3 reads TGCGCCAGCAGCTTGGGGCAGGGAAACACCGGGGAGCTGTTTTTT. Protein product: CASSLGQGNTGELFF.

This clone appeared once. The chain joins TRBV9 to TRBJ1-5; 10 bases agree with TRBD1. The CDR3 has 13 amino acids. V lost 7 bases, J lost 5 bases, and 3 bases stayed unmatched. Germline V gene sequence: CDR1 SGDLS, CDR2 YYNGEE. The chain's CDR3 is CASGTGVDQPQHF. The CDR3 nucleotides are TGTGCCAGCGGGACAGGGGTTGATCAGCCCCAGCATTTT.

In nucleotides, the CDR3 is TGTGCCAGCAGTTCAGACAGGGGGCTTGAAAAACTGTTTTTT. It yields the protein CASSSDRGLEKLFF. The chain combines TRBV28 with TRBJ1-4; 10 positions match TRBD1. Unmatched junction bases numbered 3, after V lost 4 bases and J lost 7 bases. CDR3 length equals 14 residues. Germline CDR1 is MDHEN and CDR2 is SYDVKM.

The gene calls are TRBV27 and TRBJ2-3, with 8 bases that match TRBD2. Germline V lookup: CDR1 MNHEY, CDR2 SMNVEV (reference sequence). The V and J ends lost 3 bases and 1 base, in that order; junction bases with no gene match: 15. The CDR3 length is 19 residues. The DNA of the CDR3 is TGTGCCAGCAGTTTCTTTGGGAGCGGGAGAATTCGGGGCACAGATACGCAGTATTTT. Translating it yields CASSFFGSGRIRGTDTQYF.

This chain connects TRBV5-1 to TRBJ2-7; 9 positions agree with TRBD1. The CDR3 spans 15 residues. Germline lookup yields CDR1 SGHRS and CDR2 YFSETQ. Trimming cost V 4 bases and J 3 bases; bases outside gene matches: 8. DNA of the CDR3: TGCGCCAGCAGCCTTTTTCGGGACAGGGACTACGAGCAGTACTTC. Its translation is CASSLFRDRDYEQYF.

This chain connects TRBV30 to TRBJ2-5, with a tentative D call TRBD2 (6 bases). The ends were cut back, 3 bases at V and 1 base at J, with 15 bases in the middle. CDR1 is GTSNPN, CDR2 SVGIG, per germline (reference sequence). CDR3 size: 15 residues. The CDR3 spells CAWRGRGLPQETQYF. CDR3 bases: TGTGCCTGGAGGGGTAGGGGACTCCCCCAAGAGACCCAGTACTTC.

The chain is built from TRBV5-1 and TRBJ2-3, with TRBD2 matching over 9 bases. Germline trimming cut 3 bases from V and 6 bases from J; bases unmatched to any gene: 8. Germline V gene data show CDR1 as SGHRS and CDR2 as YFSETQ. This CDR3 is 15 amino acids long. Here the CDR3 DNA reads TGCGCCAGCAGCTACTATAGCGGGAGTAGGGATACGCAGTATTTT. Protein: CASSYYSGSRDTQYF.

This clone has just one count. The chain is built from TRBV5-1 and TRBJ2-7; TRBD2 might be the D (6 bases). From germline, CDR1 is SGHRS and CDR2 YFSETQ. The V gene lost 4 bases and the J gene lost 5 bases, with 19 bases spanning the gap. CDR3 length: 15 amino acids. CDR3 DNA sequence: TGCGCCAGCAGCGGAGGGCAGGGCCCCCAAAACGAGCAGTACTTC. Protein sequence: CASSGGQGPQNEQYF.

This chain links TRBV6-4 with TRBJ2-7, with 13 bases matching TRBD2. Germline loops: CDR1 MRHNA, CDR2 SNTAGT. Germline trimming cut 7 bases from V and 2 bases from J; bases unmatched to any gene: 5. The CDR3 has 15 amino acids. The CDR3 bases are TGTGCCAGCAATACAGGACTAGCGGGAGCCTACGAGCAGTACTTC. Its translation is CASNTGLAGAYEQYF.

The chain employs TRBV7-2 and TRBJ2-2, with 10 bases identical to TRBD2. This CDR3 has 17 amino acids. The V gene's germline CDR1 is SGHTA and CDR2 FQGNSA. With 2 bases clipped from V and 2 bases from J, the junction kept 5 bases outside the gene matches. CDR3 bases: TGTGCCAGCAGCTTAACTACTAGCGGGATAAACACCGGGGAGCTGTTTTTT. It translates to CASSLTTSGINTGELFF.

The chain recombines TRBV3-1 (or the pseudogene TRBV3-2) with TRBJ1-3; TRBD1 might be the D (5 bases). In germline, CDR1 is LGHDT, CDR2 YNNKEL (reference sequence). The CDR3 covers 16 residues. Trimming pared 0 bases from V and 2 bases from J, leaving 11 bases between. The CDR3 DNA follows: TGTGCCAGCAGCCAAGATGGGGGGGGTCCTGGAAACACCATATATTTT. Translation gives CASSQDGGGPGNTIYF.

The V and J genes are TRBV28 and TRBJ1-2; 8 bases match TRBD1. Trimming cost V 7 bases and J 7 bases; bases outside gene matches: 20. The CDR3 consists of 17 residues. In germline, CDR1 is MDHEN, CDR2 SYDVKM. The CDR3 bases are TGTGCCAGCATCGACTCGGGGGGCAGGGGGCTTGTTGGTGGCTACACCTTC. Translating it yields CASIDSGGRGLVGGYTF.

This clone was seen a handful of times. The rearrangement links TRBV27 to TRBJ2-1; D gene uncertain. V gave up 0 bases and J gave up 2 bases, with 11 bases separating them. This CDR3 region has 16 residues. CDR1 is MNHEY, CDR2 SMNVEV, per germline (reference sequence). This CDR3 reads CASSLSAAEPYNEQFF. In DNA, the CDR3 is TGTGCCAGCAGTTTATCGGCGGCTGAACCCTACAATGAGCAGTTCTTC.

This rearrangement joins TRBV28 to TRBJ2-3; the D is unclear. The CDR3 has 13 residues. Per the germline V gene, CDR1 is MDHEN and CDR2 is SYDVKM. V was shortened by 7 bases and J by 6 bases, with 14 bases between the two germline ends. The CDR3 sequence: CASNLGRLDTQYF. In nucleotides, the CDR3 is TGTGCCAGCAATCTTGGGCGTCTGGATACGCAGTATTTT.

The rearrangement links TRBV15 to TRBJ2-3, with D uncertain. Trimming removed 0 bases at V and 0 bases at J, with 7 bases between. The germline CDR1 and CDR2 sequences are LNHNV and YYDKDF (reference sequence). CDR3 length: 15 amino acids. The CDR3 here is CATSRDFTSTDTQYF. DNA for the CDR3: TGTGCCACCAGCAGAGATTTTACTAGCACAGATACGCAGTATTTT.

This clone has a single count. In DNA form, the CDR3 reads TGTGCCAGCACTCTCTCCTGGCGAGGAAACAATGAGCAGTTCTTC. Translated: CASTLSWRGNNEQFF. The chain links TRBV28 to TRBJ2-1; no clear D. V was clipped by 7 bases and J by 5 bases, with 18 bases between them. The CDR3 is 15 amino acids. Per the germline V gene, CDR1 is MDHEN and CDR2 is SYDVKM.

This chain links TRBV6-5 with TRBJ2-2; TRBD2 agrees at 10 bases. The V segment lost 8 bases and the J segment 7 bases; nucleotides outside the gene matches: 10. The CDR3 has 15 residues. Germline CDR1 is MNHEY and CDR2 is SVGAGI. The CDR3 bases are TGTGCCAGCGCCCATCTAGCGGGAGTGGGCGGGGAGCTGTTTTTT. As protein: CASAHLAGVGGELFF.

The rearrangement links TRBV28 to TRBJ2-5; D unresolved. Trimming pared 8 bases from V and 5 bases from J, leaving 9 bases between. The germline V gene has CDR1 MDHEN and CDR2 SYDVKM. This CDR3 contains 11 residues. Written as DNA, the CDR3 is TGTGCCAGCTCCGTCAGTGAGACCCAGTACTTC. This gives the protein CASSVSETQYF.

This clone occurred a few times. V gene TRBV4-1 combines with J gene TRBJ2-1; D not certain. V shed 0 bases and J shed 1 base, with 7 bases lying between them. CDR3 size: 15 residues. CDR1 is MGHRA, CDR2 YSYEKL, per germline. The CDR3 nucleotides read TGCGCCAGCAGCCAAGAACACAGATCCTACAATGAGCAGTTCTTC. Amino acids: CASSQEHRSYNEQFF.

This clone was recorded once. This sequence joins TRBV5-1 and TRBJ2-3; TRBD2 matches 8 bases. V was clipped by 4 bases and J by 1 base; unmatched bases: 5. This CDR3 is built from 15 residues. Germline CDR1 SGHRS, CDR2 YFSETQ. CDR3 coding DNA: TGCGCCAGCAGCCTCCTGACTAGCGGCACAGATACGCAGTATTTT. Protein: CASSLLTSGTDTQYF.

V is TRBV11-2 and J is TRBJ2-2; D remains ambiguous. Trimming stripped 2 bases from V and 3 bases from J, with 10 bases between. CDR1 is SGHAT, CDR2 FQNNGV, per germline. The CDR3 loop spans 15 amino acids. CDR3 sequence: CASSLTGGYTGELFF. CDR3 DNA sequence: TGTGCCAGCAGCTTAACTGGCGGATACACCGGGGAGCTGTTTTTT.

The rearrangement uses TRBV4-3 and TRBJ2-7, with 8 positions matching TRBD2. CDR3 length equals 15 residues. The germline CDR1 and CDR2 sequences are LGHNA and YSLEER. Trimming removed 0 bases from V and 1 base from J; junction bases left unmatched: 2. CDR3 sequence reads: CASSQDPGGSYEQYF. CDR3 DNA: TGCGCCAGCAGCCAAGACCCGGGGGGGTCCTACGAGCAGTACTTC.